This T cell receptor beta chain came from a study of response to subunit inactivated influenza vaccine (dated by TCRdb to 2016 to 2019). Study-wide context: Deep quantitative T cell receptor repertoire profiling was used in the study to track responses to a trivalent subunit inactivated influenza vaccine.

The CDR1 and CDR2 encoded by the germline V gene are SGHRS and YFSETQ. The germline ends are 11 bases apart after V is trimmed by 0 bases and J by 5 bases. The CDR3 sequence holds 14 residues, the cysteine and phenylalanine included. Solely the CDR3 DNA is kept, with 42 bases framed from the first base. Library preparation used RT-PCR. The sequencer listed for this sample is Illumina HiSeq 2500. The public reads were reprocessed in TCRdb via fastp at Q25 and MiXCR, keeping in-frame beta chains. Identical CDR3 protein sequences are pooled into one entry, listed with their most common genes and DNA. For this sample the table gives around 540,000 distinct CDR3 sequences, of which about 10% were detected only once. The ten top clones hold roughly a tenth of the sample. What the authors observed across the whole study: The authors proposed that each seasonal influenza vaccination may bring in only a limited number of new T cells.

This clonotype is a singleton in its sample. The specificity of this receptor is unknown. No base quality values were provided; no much bigger clone lies one nucleotide off. Resting on one read, the evidence is weak. Sample: PBMCs from blood, taken on the day of vaccination. This TCR came from a man aged 50 to 59 who received an inactivated influenza vaccine. Donor details come from another sample of the same person, matched by shared clones. Recombination connected TRBV5-1 to TRBJ2-5, with no confidently assigned D gene. The CDR3 sequence is CASSLEPTRETQYF. The sequenced DNA is TGCGCCAGCAGCTTGGAACCAACCAGGGAGACCCAGTACTTC. The reference TRBV5-1 and TRBJ2-5 proteins fill in what lies around the CDR3, so the full variable domain reads KAGVTQTPRYLIKTRGQQVTLSCSPISGHRSVSWYQQTPGQGLQFLFEYFSETQRNKGNFPGRFSGRQFSNSRSEMNVSTLELGDSALYLCASSLEPTRETQYFGPGTRLLVL.